These 27 T cell receptor beta chains share one sample of origin, sequenced in a study of shared clonotypes between healthy human individuals. The method was immunoSEQ multiplex PCR; TCRdb's version includes in-frame clones alone and lacks a portion of them. The data show 980,000 or so clones, 76% seen once. Material: memory CD4+ T cells sorted from blood. The subset was: CD45RA-negative fraction. Receptors originate from a man in his late teens or twenties in good health.

The chain has TRBV6-1 and TRBJ1-2, with D unclear. Germline lookup yields CDR1 MNHNS and CDR2 SASEGT. The CDR3 is 13 amino acids. V was shortened by 7 bases and J by 8 bases, with 17 bases between the two germline ends. CDR3 DNA sequence: TGTGCCAGCATTAACCCCCGAAGTCTCGGCTACACCTTC. The encoded protein is CASINPRSLGYTF.

The chain combines TRBV28 with TRBJ1-2; possible D gene TRBD1, 5 bases. V was shortened by 6 bases and J by 1 base, with 15 bases between the two germline ends. The germline gives CDR1 MDHEN, CDR2 SYDVKM. This CDR3 is 15 amino acids long. The CDR3: CASRQAGVFNYGYTF. The CDR3, as DNA: TGTGCCAGCAGACAGGCGGGAGTATTTAACTATGGCTACACCTTC.

This sequence joins TRBV19 and TRBJ2-5, with 14 bases fitting TRBD2. CDR1 is LNHDA, CDR2 SQIVND, per germline (reference sequence). The CDR3 contains 17 residues. V dropped 7 bases and J dropped 4; count of bases not matched to a gene: 11. The CDR3 region has the DNA TGTGCCAGTAAACCGGGACTAGCGGGAGTATTCGGAGAGACCCAGTACTTC. Protein product: CASKPGLAGVFGETQYF.

This chain uses TRBV5-1 with TRBJ1-3; 11 bases map to TRBD1. The trim removed 0 bases at V and 0 bases at J, leaving 11 bases unmatched. The CDR3 is 20 amino acids. Germline values: CDR1 SGHRS, CDR2 YFSETQ. In DNA form, the CDR3 reads TGCGCCAGCAGCTTGGATGGGGTCTCCGGGACAGGGGGCTCTGGAAACACCATATATTTT. It codes for CASSLDGVSGTGGSGNTIYF. Supplemented by reference TRBV5-1 and TRBJ1-3, the full variable domain reads KAGVTQTPRYLIKTRGQQVTLSCSPISGHRSVSWYQQTPGQGLQFLFEYFSETQRNKGNFPGRFSGRQFSNSRSEMNVSTLELGDSALYLCASSLDGVSGTGGSGNTIYFGEGSWLTVV.

The rearrangement links TRBV9 to TRBJ1-5, with a weak D call TRBD1 (6 bases). This CDR3 spans 15 amino acids. Trimming took off 5 bases at V and 0 bases at J, with 12 bases between the two ends. The V gene's germline CDR1 is SGDLS and CDR2 YYNGEE. This CDR3 reads CASSSGANSNQPQHF. Here the CDR3 DNA reads TGTGCCAGCAGTTCAGGGGCTAATAGCAATCAGCCCCAGCATTTT. Full variable domain (remainder filled in from reference TRBV9 and TRBJ1-5): DSGVTQTPKHLITATGQRVTLRCSPRSGDLSVYWYQQSLDQGLQFLIQYYNGEERAKGNILERFSAQQFPDLHSELNLSSLELGDSALYFCASSSGANSNQPQHFGDGTRLSIL.

V usage is TRBV7-3 and J usage is TRBJ2-5; TRBD1 aligns across 9 bases. Germline V gene data show CDR1 as SGHTA and CDR2 as FQGTGA. V was clipped by 6 bases and J by 1 base; unmatched bases: 6. The CDR3 is 15 residues long. CDR3: CASSSGTGLQETQYF. CDR3 nucleotides: TGTGCCAGCAGTTCCGGGACAGGGCTCCAAGAGACCCAGTACTTC.

The chain carries TRBV6-1 and TRBJ2-3; 8 bases are a match to TRBD1. Germline CDR1 is MNHNS and CDR2 is SASEGT. This CDR3 has 14 residues. The V gene end was trimmed by 10 bases and the J gene end by 3 bases; junction bases not matched to a gene: 9. In DNA, the CDR3 is TGTGCCACCGGACAGGGCTTCTCTACAGATACGCAGTATTTT. Translated: CATGQGFSTDTQYF.

This clone was detected only once. The gene calls are TRBV30 and TRBJ2-1; TRBD2 might be the D (5 bases). The germline gives CDR1 GTSNPN, CDR2 SVGIG (reference sequence). The V end was cut by 6 bases, the J end by 0 bases, with 9 bases between. The CDR3 totals 13 residues. The CDR3: CACDYSSYNEQFF. The CDR3 DNA reads as TGTGCCTGCGACTATAGCTCCTACAATGAGCAGTTCTTC.

V gene TRBV5-1 combines with J gene TRBJ1-1; D uncertain. This CDR3 has 13 residues. The germline gives CDR1 SGHRS, CDR2 YFSETQ. With 6 bases removed from V and 1 base from J, the gap between germline ends came to 10 bases. CDR3 DNA sequence: TGCGCCAGCAATGGTTTACGGAACACTGAAGCTTTCTTT. The encoded protein is CASNGLRNTEAFF.

This chain links TRBV27 with TRBJ1-3; no firm D call. This CDR3 contains 15 residues. Per germline, CDR1 MNHEY and CDR2 SMNVEV (reference sequence). Trimming left V 5 bases short and J 6 bases short, with 17 bases between. CDR3 coding DNA: TGTGCCAGCAGTCTCGACCCAAGGAGGACAAACACCATATATTTT. It yields the protein CASSLDPRRTNTIYF.

Notes on this clone: The same CDR3 also results from other DNA sequences found in this sample. V and J are TRBV20-1 and TRBJ2-5, with D unresolved. There are 10 residues in the CDR3. V shed 3 bases and J shed 4 bases, with 3 bases lying between them. CDR1 is DFQATT, CDR2 SNEGSKA, per germline (reference sequence). The CDR3 DNA follows: TGCAGTGCTAGTTTAGAGACCCAGTACTTC. Translation gives CSASLETQYF.

With respect to this clone: One end of the junction fails to match germline, which may point to a read error. J is TRBJ1-6 and V is TRBV7-7, with TRBD1 as a possible D gene (6 bases). CDR3 length: 18 amino acids. CDR1 is SSHAT and CDR2 is FNYEAQ in the germline V gene (reference sequence). The CDR3 protein is CASSLAPRGGTTGSPLHF. Here the CDR3 DNA reads TGTGCTAGCAGCTTAGCACCTAGAGGGGGGACGACCGGTTCACCCCTCCACTTT.

The rearrangement links TRBV2 to TRBJ1-2, with no clear D. This CDR3 contains 14 residues. Per the germline V gene, CDR1 is SNHLY and CDR2 is FYNNEI. V was pared by 3 bases and J by 4 bases, with 12 bases between. CDR3 nucleotides: TGTGCCAGCAGTGAGTACGAAGGCTCCTATGGCTACACCTTC. It translates to CASSEYEGSYGYTF.

The rearrangement joins TRBV18 to TRBJ2-1; D is ambiguous. Germline V gene sequence: CDR1 KGHSH, CDR2 LQKENI. Trimming removed 3 bases from V and 0 bases from J, with 12 bases in between. The CDR3 is made up of 16 amino acids. This CDR3 is CASSPPGKSSYNEQFF. CDR3 DNA: TGTGCCAGCTCACCCCCTGGGAAGAGCTCCTACAATGAGCAGTTCTTC.

This chain connects TRBV6-5 to TRBJ1-5, with TRBD1 identical over 9 bases. The CDR3 runs 14 residues. V was clipped by 7 bases and J by 7 bases; unmatched bases: 8. Germline assignment: CDR1 MNHEY and CDR2 SVGAGI. Here the CDR3 DNA reads TGTGCCAGCAATCTACAGGGGGCTAGGCAGCCCCAGCATTTT. Its translation: CASNLQGARQPQHF.

The V call is TRBV11-2, the J call TRBJ2-3; TRBD2 aligns across 10 bases. CDR1 and CDR2 (germline): SGHAT, FQNNGV. The CDR3 length is 19 residues. V lost 1 base to trimming and J lost 0 bases; unmatched junction nucleotides: 10. The CDR3 region is CASSLVPSGSLTSTDTQYF. The CDR3 region has the DNA TGTGCCAGCAGCTTAGTCCCTAGCGGGAGCCTTACTAGCACAGATACGCAGTATTTT.

The rearrangement joins TRBV5-4 to TRBJ2-7, with a possible D match to TRBD2 (6 bases). Trimming left V 0 bases short and J 6 bases short, with 7 bases between. Germline CDR1 is SGHNT and CDR2 is YYREEE (reference sequence). The CDR3 is 12 amino acids. CDR3 region: CASSLGLGEQYF. The CDR3 DNA reads TGTGCCAGCAGCTTGGGACTAGGCGAGCAGTACTTC.

The chain uses TRBV7-2 and TRBJ2-2; D may match TRBD1 or TRBD2 (6 bases each). This CDR3 contains 15 residues. Trimming took off 4 bases at V and 4 bases at J, with 13 bases between the two ends. Germline assignment: CDR1 SGHTA and CDR2 FQGNSA. CDR3: CASSWGAVVTGELFF. CDR3 DNA sequence: TGTGCCAGCAGCTGGGGGGCAGTTGTCACCGGGGAGCTGTTTTTT.

V is TRBV7-2 and J is TRBJ2-1, with D perhaps TRBD2 (6 bases). The ends were cut back, 4 bases at V and 9 bases at J, with 13 bases in the middle. Germline V gene lookup returns CDR1 SGHTA and CDR2 FQGNSA. CDR3 size: 13 residues. CDR3 coding DNA: TGTGCCAGCAGCTCCGATTATAGCGGTGAGCAGTTCTTC. This encodes CASSSDYSGEQFF.

The chain combines TRBV2 with TRBJ2-7, with no clear D. CDR3 length equals 14 residues. Per the germline V gene, CDR1 is SNHLY and CDR2 is FYNNEI. Trimming took 4 bases from V and 0 from J, leaving 10 bases between them. The CDR3 is CASSGRVYSYEQYF. The CDR3, as DNA: TGTGCCAGCAGTGGTCGGGTATACTCCTACGAGCAGTACTTC.

The rearrangement joins TRBV6-5 to TRBJ2-7, with a tentative D call TRBD2 (6 bases). CDR3 size: 14 residues. The V end lost 0 bases, the J end lost 7 bases, and 13 bases lay between the germline ends. CDR1 is MNHEY and CDR2 is SVGAGI in the germline V gene. CDR3 bases: TGTGCCAGCAGTTACTCCGGGACTTCAGGGGAGCAGTACTTC. It yields the protein CASSYSGTSGEQYF.

The chain has TRBV6-1 and TRBJ2-7; D is perhaps TRBD1 (5 bases). The ends were cut back, 1 base at V and 2 bases at J, with 9 bases in the middle. The CDR3 sequence is 14 residues long. Germline V gene data show CDR1 as MNHNS and CDR2 as SASEGT. The CDR3 here is CASSEGTGPYEQYF. CDR3 DNA: TGTGCCAGCAGTGAAGGAACAGGTCCCTACGAGCAGTACTTC.

CDR3 in amino acids: CAIGGGRSDTQYF. The CDR3 bases are TGTGCCATTGGCGGGGGGCGGTCGGATACGCAGTATTTT. This chain joins TRBV6-6 and TRBJ2-3; 8 positions match TRBD2. V was clipped by 10 bases and J by 6 bases; unmatched bases: 9. Germline loops: CDR1 MNHNY, CDR2 SVGAGI (reference sequence). This CDR3 is 13 amino acids long.

There are a few counts of this clone. This chain links TRBV6-5 with TRBJ2-7; 8 nucleotides agree with TRBD2. The CDR3 consists of 16 residues. The germline gives CDR1 MNHEY, CDR2 SVGAGI. Trimming removed 3 bases from V and 0 bases from J; junction bases left unmatched: 7. The CDR3 DNA sequence: TGTGCCAGCAGTTATCGTGGCGGGAGGAGCTCCTACGAGCAGTACTTC. Translation gives CASSYRGGRSSYEQYF.

The chain employs TRBV25-1 and TRBJ1-2; D is perhaps TRBD1 (5 bases). Germline V gives CDR1 MGHDK, CDR2 SYGVNS. V lost 5 bases and J lost 4, with 14 bases in between. This CDR3 is built from 14 residues. In DNA form, the CDR3 reads TGTGCCAGCAGTACCCCGGGGGTCGTCTATGGCTACACCTTC. This codes for CASSTPGVVYGYTF.

J is TRBJ2-7 and V is TRBV5-1, with TRBD2 identical over 13 bases. Germline-derived CDR1 and CDR2 are SGHRS and YFSETQ. With 3 bases clipped from V and 2 bases from J, the junction kept 2 bases outside the gene matches. CDR3 length equals 15 residues. CDR3 residues: CASSSGTSGAYEQYF. CDR3 nucleotide sequence: TGCGCCAGCAGCTCCGGGACTAGCGGGGCCTACGAGCAGTACTTC.

V and J are TRBV7-9 and TRBJ1-4; 11 bases line up with TRBD1. Germline V gene lookup returns CDR1 SEHNR and CDR2 FQNEAQ (reference sequence). CDR3 length: 15 residues. The ends lost 1 base at V and 8 bases at J; junction bases unmatched: 3. This CDR3 reads CASSLDGTGGEKLFF. CDR3 coding DNA: TGTGCCAGCAGCTTAGATGGGACAGGGGGAGAAAAACTGTTTTTT.